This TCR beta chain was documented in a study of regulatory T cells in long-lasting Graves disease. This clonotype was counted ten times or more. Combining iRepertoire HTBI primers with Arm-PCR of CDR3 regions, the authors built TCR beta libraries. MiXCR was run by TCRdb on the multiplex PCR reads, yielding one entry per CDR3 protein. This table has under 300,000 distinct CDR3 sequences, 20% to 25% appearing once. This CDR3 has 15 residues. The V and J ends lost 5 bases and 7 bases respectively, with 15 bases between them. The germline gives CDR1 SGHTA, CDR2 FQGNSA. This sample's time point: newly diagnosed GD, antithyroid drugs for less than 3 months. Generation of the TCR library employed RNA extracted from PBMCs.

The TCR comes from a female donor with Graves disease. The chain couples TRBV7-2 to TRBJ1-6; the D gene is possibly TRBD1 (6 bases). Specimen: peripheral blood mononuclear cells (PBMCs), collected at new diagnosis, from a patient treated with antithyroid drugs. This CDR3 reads CASSLQGRSNSPLHF. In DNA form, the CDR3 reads TGTGCCAGCAGCCTACAGGGTCGGAGCAATTCACCCCTCCACTTT. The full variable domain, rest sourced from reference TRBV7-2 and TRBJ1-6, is GAGVSQSPSNKVTEKGKDVELRCDPISGHTALYWYRQSLGQGLEFLIYFQGNSAPDKSGLPSDRFSAERTGGSVSTLTIQRTQQEDSAVYLCASSLQGRSNSPLHFGNGTRLTVT.